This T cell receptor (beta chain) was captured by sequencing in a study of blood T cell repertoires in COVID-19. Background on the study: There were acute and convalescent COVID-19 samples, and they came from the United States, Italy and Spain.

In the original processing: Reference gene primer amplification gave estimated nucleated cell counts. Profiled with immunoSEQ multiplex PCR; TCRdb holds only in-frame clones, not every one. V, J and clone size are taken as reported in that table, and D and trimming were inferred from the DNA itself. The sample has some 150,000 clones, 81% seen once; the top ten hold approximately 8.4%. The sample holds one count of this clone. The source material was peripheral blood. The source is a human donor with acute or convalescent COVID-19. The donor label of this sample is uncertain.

CDR3 region: CASSDRAYEQYV. In DNA, the CDR3 is TGTGCCAGCTCGGACAGGGCCTACGAGCAGTACGTC. The J gene is TRBJ2-7, the V gene TRBV6-5, with TRBD1 identical over 8 bases. From germline, CDR1 is MNHEY and CDR2 SVGAGI. After removal of 8 bases from V and 2 bases from J, the junction contained 2 bases not matched to a gene. The CDR3 consists of 12 residues.